The clone carrying this T cell receptor (beta chain) was found many times. The antigen is unknown. TCRdb re-analysed the RACE reads in MiXCR, keeping a single row per CDR3 protein. The sample carries tens of thousands of distinct CDR3 sequences, under 11% recorded once. The data stem from a study of human T cells and chemical hapten exposure. This CDR3 has 17 amino acids. Trimming cost V 0 bases and J 1 base; bases outside gene matches: 7. Germline V CDR1 and CDR2: SGHDT, YYEEEE. Study-wide points: Donor immune responses may differ from healthy people's, since all donors had alopecia.

Indicated time point: patch test 2, 6 weeks after DPC sensitization. Treatment noted: therapeutic diphenylcyclopropenone sensitization with weekly scalp DPC. This clonotype was obtained from a woman between 50 and 59 years old with alopecia areata. Some clones in this sample may be carry-over from other donors' samples. Sequencing used whole blood, obtained in connection with sensitization to the hapten diphenylcyclopropenone (DPC). V gene TRBV5-6 combines with J gene TRBJ2-1; 7 bases agree with TRBD1. CDR3 in amino acids: CASSLGQGRRSYNEQFF. The CDR3, as DNA: TGTGCCAGCAGCTTGGGACAGGGTAGAAGGTCCTACAATGAGCAGTTCTTC. The variable domain in full, with the rest retrieved from reference TRBV5-6 and TRBJ2-1, is DAGVTQSPTHLIKTRGQQVTLRCSPKSGHDTVSWYQQALGQGPQFIFQYYEEEERQRGNFPDRFSGHQFPNYSSELNVNALLLGDSALYLCASSLGQGRRSYNEQFFGPGTRLTVL.